This T cell receptor beta chain was found in a study of T cell changes during pregnancy in multiple sclerosis. V gave up 3 bases and J gave up 1 base, with 10 bases separating them. Germline CDR1 and CDR2: LNHDA and SQIVND (reference sequence). The CDR3 length is 14 residues. The protocol was immunoSEQ multiplex PCR, while the TCRdb copy is restricted to in-frame clones and leaves out a portion. The sample holds tens of thousands of clones, 70% to 90% seen once. The sequenced sample was CD4+ T cells from peripheral blood mononuclear cells, obtained in the first trimester of pregnancy. The chain has TRBV19 and TRBJ2-7, with D possibly TRBD2 on 5 matching bases. The sequence was collected from a female donor in good health, enrolled as a control in a pregnancy study. The CDR3 region is CASSIGGGSYEQYF. DNA of the CDR3: TGTGCCAGTAGTATCGGCGGCGGGTCCTACGAGCAGTACTTC.